This TCR beta chain stems from a study of OX40 agonist ivuxolimab in advanced cancers. TCRdb's copy holds only in-frame clones and misses some; the assay was immunoSEQ multiplex PCR. The sample yields approximately 82,000 clones, about 86% seen once. Losses at the gene ends were 6 bases for V and 3 bases for J; bases not matched to a gene: 4. CDR3 length equals 13 residues. CDR1 is WNHNN and CDR2 is SYGVQD in the germline V gene (reference sequence). The TCR sequence derives from an adult with an advanced solid tumor such as melanoma, head and neck, liver or kidney cancer. The starting material was CD4+ or CD8+ T cells sorted from blood, obtained in a trial of the OX40 agonist ivuxolimab. This chain connects TRBV10-1 to TRBJ1-2; 7 nucleotides line up with TRBD1. The CDR3 DNA is TGCGCCAGCAGGAACAGGGGATACTATGGCTACACCTTC. It translates to CASRNRGYYGYTF.